A single sample is the source of the 18 T cell receptor beta chains below, sequenced in a study of blood T cell repertoires in COVID-19. Produced via immunoSEQ multiplex PCR; TCRdb's table is partial and in-frame only. Seen here are roughly 230,000 clones, 89% observed once, and the top ten hold about 4.6%. The sequenced material came from peripheral blood. The receptors shown here come from a woman aged 40 to 50 who had recovered from COVID-19.

The genes are TRBV7-2 and TRBJ2-3; TRBD1 matches 7 bases. V lost 5 bases, J lost 12 bases, and 11 bases stayed unmatched. CDR1 is SGHTA, CDR2 FQGNSA, per germline. This CDR3 spans 13 amino acids. CDR3 residues: CASSVRGQPFQYF. CDR3 nucleotide sequence: TGTGCCAGCAGCGTTAGGGGACAGCCCTTTCAGTATTTT.

This chain connects TRBV28 to TRBJ1-2; 8 positions match TRBD1. With V trimmed by 3 bases and J by 14 bases, 5 bases remained unmatched. CDR3 length: 11 residues. Germline-derived CDR1 and CDR2 are MDHEN and SYDVKM. This chain's CDR3 is CASSLTGEITF. The DNA of the CDR3 is TGTGCCAGCAGTTTGACAGGGGAGATTACCTTC.

The chain is built from TRBV24-1 and TRBJ2-1; TRBD2 matches at 15 bases. The J segment lost 8 bases and the V segment lost 3 bases, leaving 7 bases of the junction unmatched. The germline V gene has CDR1 KGHDR and CDR2 SFDVKD. The CDR3 has 17 residues. This chain's CDR3 is CATSDPGLAGGPDEQFF. The CDR3 DNA sequence: TGTGCCACCAGTGATCCAGGACTAGCGGGAGGGCCGGATGAGCAGTTCTTC.

This clone occurred once. The chain joins TRBV5-1 to TRBJ1-1; 7 bases match TRBD1. Germline values: CDR1 SGHRS, CDR2 YFSETQ. J lost 2 bases, V lost 5 bases, and 9 bases had no gene match. The CDR3 totals 15 residues. The DNA of the CDR3 is TGCGCCAGCAGGCCTCCCGGGACAGAAAACACTGAAGCTTTCTTT. This sequence encodes CASRPPGTENTEAFF.

The chain joins TRBV27 to TRBJ1-2; TRBD1 agrees at 7 bases. Per the germline V gene, CDR1 is MNHEY and CDR2 is SMNVEV (reference sequence). This CDR3 is built from 16 residues. The V and J ends lost 5 bases and 4 bases, in that order; junction bases with no gene match: 13. CDR3 nucleotide sequence: TGTGCCAGCAGTCTCAGACAGGGAAGGGGGTTCTATGGCTACACCTTC. Translating it yields CASSLRQGRGFYGYTF.

The chain employs TRBV9 and TRBJ1-2, with D perhaps matching TRBD1 (6 bases). From germline, CDR1 is SGDLS and CDR2 YYNGEE. Trimming stripped 0 bases from V and 6 bases from J, with 15 bases between. CDR3 length: 15 amino acids. The DNA for the CDR3 is TGTGCCAGCAGCGTAGCAGGCTATACAGGGAATGGCTACACCTTC. This gives the protein CASSVAGYTGNGYTF.

Here the CDR3 DNA reads TGCGCCAGCAGCTTCACTAGCGGGAATTACAATGAGCAGTTCTTC. This codes for CASSFTSGNYNEQFF. The chain couples TRBV5-1 to TRBJ2-1, with 10 bases that match TRBD2. Trimming took 2 bases from V and 4 from J; bases not matched to a gene: 3. Germline V lookup: CDR1 SGHRS, CDR2 YFSETQ. CDR3 length: 15 residues.

The chain employs TRBV13 and TRBJ2-7; D is undetermined. Per germline, CDR1 PRHDT and CDR2 FYEKMQ (reference sequence). The CDR3 has 13 residues. Trimming took off 3 bases at V and 1 base at J, with 7 bases between the two ends. The CDR3 loop reads CASSLYSSYEQYV. The DNA of the CDR3 is TGTGCCAGCAGCTTGTACAGTTCCTACGAGCAGTACGTC.

The chain has TRBV2 and TRBJ1-6, with 7 positions matching TRBD1. After removal of 6 bases from V and 7 bases from J, the junction contained 12 bases not matched to a gene. CDR1 and CDR2 from the germline V gene are SNHLY and FYNNEI. The CDR3 loop spans 16 amino acids. This chain's CDR3 is CASREKAGTANSPLHF. CDR3 DNA sequence: TGTGCCAGCAGAGAAAAGGCCGGGACAGCCAATTCACCCCTCCACTTT.

The gene calls are TRBV9 and TRBJ2-2; tentative D call: TRBD1 (6 bases). Trimming cost V 0 bases and J 4 bases, with 7 bases left between them. The V gene's germline CDR1 is SGDLS and CDR2 YYNGEE. The CDR3 loop spans 14 amino acids. CDR3: CASSVDRATGELFF. The CDR3 DNA sequence: TGTGCCAGCAGCGTAGACAGGGCCACCGGGGAGCTGTTTTTT.

This clone was seen repeatedly, ten times or more. Distinct nucleotide sequences in the sample also encode this CDR3. This chain joins TRBV9 and TRBJ1-3; weak D call: TRBD1 (5 bases). Trimming removed 0 bases at V and 3 bases at J, with 10 bases between. The CDR3 extends over 15 amino acids. The germline CDR1 and CDR2 sequences are SGDLS and YYNGEE. The CDR3, as DNA: TGTGCCAGCAGCGTAGGTGGCAGGGTTGGAAACACCATATATTTT. Its protein product is CASSVGGRVGNTIYF. Full variable domain (remainder filled in from reference TRBV9 and TRBJ1-3): DSGVTQTPKHLITATGQRVTLRCSPRSGDLSVYWYQQSLDQGLQFLIQYYNGEERAKGNILERFSAQQFPDLHSELNLSSLELGDSALYFCASSVGGRVGNTIYFGEGSWLTVV.

This clone was picked up one time. This chain joins TRBV19 and TRBJ2-5, with 15 bases that match TRBD2. This CDR3 spans 19 amino acids. The germline V gene has CDR1 LNHDA and CDR2 SQIVND (reference sequence). V was clipped by 5 bases and J by 5 bases; unmatched bases: 15. CDR3 DNA: TGTGCCAGTAGTCGCCCCGAAGGACTAGCGGGAGGGCCCCGGGAGACCCAGTACTTC. Amino acids: CASSRPEGLAGGPRETQYF. The whole variable domain, remainder taken from reference TRBV19 and TRBJ2-5, is DGGITQSPKYLFRKEGQNVTLSCEQNLNHDAMYWYRQDPGQGLRLIYYSQIVNDFQKGDIAEGYSVSREKKESFPLTVTSAQKNPTAFYLCASSRPEGLAGGPRETQYFGPGTRLLVL.

The chain carries TRBV19 and TRBJ2-7; D is perhaps TRBD2 (5 bases). CDR1 LNHDA and CDR2 SQIVND come from the germline V gene (reference sequence). This CDR3 comprises 12 residues. V dropped 4 bases and J dropped 7 bases, with 11 bases sitting between them. The CDR3 region has the DNA TGTGCCAGTAGTAGCCGGGGTGGTGAGCAGTACGTC. Its translation: CASSSRGGEQYV.

This chain connects TRBV10-3 to TRBJ2-3, with TRBD1 identical over 12 bases. V was clipped by 5 bases and J by 6 bases; unmatched bases: 9. This CDR3 contains 16 residues. From germline, CDR1 is ENHRY and CDR2 SYGVKD. The CDR3 protein is CAISPKGTGGLDTQYF. The CDR3 DNA sequence: TGTGCCATCAGTCCTAAGGGGACAGGGGGCTTGGATACGCAGTATTTT.

The chain combines TRBV3-1 (or the pseudogene TRBV3-2) with TRBJ1-6; 12 nucleotides agree with TRBD1. V lost 5 bases, J lost 11 bases, and 4 bases stayed unmatched. Germline V gene lookup returns CDR1 LGHDT and CDR2 YNNKEL (reference sequence). The CDR3 totals 14 residues. In DNA, the CDR3 is TGTGCCAGCAGCGCCCGGGACAGGGGGCCACCCCTCCACTTT. Protein product: CASSARDRGPPLHF.

This sequence joins TRBV12-5 and TRBJ2-1; 7 bases are a match to TRBD2. The CDR3 totals 15 residues. J gave up 0 bases and V 8 bases, and 7 bases lay outside the gene matches. Germline values: CDR1 LGHNT, CDR2 FRNRAP. This chain's CDR3 is CASRPSGTSYNEQFF. The CDR3 nucleotides read TGTGCTAGTAGGCCAAGCGGGACCTCCTACAATGAGCAGTTCTTC. The variable domain in full, with the rest retrieved from reference TRBV12-5 and TRBJ2-1, is DARVTQTPRHKVTEMGQEVTMRCQPILGHNTVFWYRQTMMQGLELLAYFRNRAPLDDSGMPKDRFSAEMPDATLATLKIQPSEPRDSAVYFCASRPSGTSYNEQFFGPGTRLTVL.

The chain is built from TRBV5-8 and TRBJ1-1; D not resolved. Germline CDR1 is SGHTS and CDR2 is YDEGEE. This CDR3 comprises 15 residues. V was cut by 5 bases and J by 4 bases, with 18 bases left in between. The CDR3 here is CASSSKSWYGTEAFF. The CDR3 region has the DNA TGTGCCAGCAGTTCAAAGTCGTGGTACGGCACTGAAGCTTTCTTT.

The chain joins TRBV21-1 to TRBJ2-7; the table's D call TRBD2 went unverified against the DNA. TRBV21-1 is a pseudogene. The CDR3 has 13 amino acids. The CDR3 DNA follows: TGTGCCAGCAGCTCCCAGACCGGGTTCGGGCAGTACGTC. Amino acid sequence: CASSSQTGFGQYV.